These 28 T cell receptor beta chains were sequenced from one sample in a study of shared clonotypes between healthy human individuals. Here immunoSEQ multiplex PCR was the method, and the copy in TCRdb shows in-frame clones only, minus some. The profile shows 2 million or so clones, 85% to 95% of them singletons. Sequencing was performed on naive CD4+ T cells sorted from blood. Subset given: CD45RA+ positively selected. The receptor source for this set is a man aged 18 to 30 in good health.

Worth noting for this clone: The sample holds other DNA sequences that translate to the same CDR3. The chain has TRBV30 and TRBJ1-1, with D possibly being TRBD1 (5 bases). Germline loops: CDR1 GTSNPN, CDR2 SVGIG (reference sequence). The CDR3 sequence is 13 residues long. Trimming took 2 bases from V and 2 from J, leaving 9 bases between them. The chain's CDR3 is CAWSRGLNTEAFF. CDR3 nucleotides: TGTGCCTGGAGTCGGGGCCTCAACACTGAAGCTTTCTTT.

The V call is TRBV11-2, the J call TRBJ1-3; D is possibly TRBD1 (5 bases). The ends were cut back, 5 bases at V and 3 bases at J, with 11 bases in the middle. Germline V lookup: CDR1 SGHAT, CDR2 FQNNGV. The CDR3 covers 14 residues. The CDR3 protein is CASSPRDGGNTIYF. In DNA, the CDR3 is TGTGCCAGCAGCCCCCGGGACGGTGGAAACACCATATATTTT.

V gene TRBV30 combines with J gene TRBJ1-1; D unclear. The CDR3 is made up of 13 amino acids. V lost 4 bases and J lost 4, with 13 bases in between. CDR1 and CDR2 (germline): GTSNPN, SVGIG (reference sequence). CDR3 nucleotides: TGTGCCTGGATTCTGACTGGAGGCACTGAAGCTTTCTTT. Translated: CAWILTGGTEAFF.

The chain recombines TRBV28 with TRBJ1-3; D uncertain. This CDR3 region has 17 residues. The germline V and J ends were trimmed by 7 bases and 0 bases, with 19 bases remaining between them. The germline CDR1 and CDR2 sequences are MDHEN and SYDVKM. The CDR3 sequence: CASTLMPGRSSGNTIYF. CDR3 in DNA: TGTGCCAGCACCCTTATGCCCGGAAGGAGCTCTGGAAACACCATATATTTT. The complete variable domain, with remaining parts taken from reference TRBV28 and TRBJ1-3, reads DVKVTQSSRYLVKRTGEKVFLECVQDMDHENMFWYRQDPGLGLRLIYFSYDVKMKEKGDIPEGYSVSREKKERFSLILESASTNQTSMYLCASTLMPGRSSGNTIYFGEGSWLTVV.

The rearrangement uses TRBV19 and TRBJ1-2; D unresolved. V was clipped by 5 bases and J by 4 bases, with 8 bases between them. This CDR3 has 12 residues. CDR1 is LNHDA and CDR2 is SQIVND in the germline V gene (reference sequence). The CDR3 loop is CASSYSAYGYTF. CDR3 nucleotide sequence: TGTGCCAGTAGTTACAGTGCCTATGGCTACACCTTC.

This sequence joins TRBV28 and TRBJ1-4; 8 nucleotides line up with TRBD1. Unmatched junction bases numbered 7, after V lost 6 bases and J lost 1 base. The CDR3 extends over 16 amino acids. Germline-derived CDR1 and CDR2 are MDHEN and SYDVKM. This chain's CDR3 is CASRYKTGVTNEKLFF. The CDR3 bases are TGTGCCAGCAGATACAAGACAGGGGTAACTAATGAAAAACTGTTTTTT.

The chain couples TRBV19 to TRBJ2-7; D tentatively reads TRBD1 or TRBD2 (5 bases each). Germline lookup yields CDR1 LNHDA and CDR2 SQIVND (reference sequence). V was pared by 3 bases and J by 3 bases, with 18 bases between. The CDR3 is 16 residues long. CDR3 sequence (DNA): TGTGCCAGTAGTATCCCCCCTTTACTGGGGGACTACGAGCAGTACTTC. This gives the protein CASSIPPLLGDYEQYF.

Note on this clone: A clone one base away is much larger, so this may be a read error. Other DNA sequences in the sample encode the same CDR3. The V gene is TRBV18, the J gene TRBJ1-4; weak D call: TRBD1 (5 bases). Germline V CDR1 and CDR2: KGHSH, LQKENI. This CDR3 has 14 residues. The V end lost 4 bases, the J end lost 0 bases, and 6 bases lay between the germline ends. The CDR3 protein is CASSQGATNEKLFF. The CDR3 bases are TGTGCCAGCTCACAAGGGGCAACTAATGAAAAACTGTTTTTT. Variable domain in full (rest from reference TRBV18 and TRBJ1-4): NAGVMQNPRHLVRRRGQEARLRCSPMKGHSHVYWYRQLPEEGLKFMVYLQKENIIDESGMPKERFSAEFPKEGPSILRIQQVVRGDSAAYFCASSQGATNEKLFFGSGTQLSVL.

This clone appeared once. The CDR3 nucleotides are TGTGCCAGCAGGGCGGAGGGGCGTTGGAATGAGCAGTTCTTC. Residues: CASRAEGRWNEQFF. The rearrangement uses TRBV6-5 and TRBJ2-1, with a possible D match to TRBD2 (6 bases). The germline V gene encodes CDR1 MNHEY and CDR2 SVGAGI. Between the trimmed V and J ends, which lost 6 bases and 7 bases, there was a span of 16 bases. The CDR3 is 14 amino acids.

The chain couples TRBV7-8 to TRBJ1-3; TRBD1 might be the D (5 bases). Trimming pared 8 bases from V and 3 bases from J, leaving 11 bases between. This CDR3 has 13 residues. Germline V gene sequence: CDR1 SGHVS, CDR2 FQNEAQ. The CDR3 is CASSRGDGNTIYF. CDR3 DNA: TGTGCCAGCTCTCGGGGGGATGGAAACACCATATATTTT.

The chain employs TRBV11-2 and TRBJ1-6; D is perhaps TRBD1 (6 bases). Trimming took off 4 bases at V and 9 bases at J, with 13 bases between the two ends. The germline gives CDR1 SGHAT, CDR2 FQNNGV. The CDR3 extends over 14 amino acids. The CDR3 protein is CASSSTGLSSPLHF. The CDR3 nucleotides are TGTGCCAGCAGCTCCACAGGGTTAAGTTCACCCCTCCACTTT.

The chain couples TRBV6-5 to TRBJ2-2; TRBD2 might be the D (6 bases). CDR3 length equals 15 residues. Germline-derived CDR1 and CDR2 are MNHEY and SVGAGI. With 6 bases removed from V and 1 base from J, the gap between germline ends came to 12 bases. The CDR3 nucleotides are TGTGCCAGCAGCGGAGGGACGGGGAACACCGGGGAGCTGTTTTTT. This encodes CASSGGTGNTGELFF.

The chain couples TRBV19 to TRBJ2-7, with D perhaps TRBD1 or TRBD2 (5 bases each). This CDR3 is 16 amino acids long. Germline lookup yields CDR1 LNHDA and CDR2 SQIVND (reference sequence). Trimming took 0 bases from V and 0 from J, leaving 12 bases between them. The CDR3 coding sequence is TGTGCCAGTAGTATAGACGCCGGGACGGCCTCCTACGAGCAGTACTTC. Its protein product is CASSIDAGTASYEQYF.

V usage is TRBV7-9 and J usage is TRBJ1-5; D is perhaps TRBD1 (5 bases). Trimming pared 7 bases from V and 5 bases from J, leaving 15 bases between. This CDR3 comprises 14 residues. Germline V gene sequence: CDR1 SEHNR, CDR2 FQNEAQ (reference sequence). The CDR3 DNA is TGTGCCAGCACTTCCCAGACAGCCGATCAGCCCCAGCATTTT. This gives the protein CASTSQTADQPQHF.

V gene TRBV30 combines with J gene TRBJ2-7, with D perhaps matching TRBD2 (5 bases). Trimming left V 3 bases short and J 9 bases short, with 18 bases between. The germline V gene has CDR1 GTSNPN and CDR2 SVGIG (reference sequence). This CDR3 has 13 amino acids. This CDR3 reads CAWSRGNLDGQYF. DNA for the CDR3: TGTGCCTGGAGCCGAGGGAACCTAGATGGGCAGTACTTC.

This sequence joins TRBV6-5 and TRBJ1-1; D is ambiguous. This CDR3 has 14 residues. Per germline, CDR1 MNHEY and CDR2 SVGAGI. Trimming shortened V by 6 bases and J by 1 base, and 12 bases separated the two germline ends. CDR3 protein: CASSLGIGNTEAFF. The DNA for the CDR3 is TGTGCCAGCAGCCTCGGGATCGGGAACACTGAAGCTTTCTTT.

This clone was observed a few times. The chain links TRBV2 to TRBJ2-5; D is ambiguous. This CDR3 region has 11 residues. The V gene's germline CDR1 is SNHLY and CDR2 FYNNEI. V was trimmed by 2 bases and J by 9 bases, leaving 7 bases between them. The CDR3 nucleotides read TGTGCCAGCAGTGAAAGCCTTGCCCAGTACTTC. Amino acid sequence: CASSESLAQYF. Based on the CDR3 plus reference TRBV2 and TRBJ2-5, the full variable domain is EPEVTQTPSHQVTQMGQEVILRCVPISNHLYFYWYRQILGQKVEFLVSFYNNEISEKSEIFDDQFSVERPDGSNFTLKIRSTKLEDSAMYFCASSESLAQYFGPGTRLLVL.

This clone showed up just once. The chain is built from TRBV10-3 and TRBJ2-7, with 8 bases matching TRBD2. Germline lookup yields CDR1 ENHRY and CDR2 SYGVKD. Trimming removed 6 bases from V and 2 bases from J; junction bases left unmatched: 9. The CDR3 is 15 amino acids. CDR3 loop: CAIRSTSADPYEQYF. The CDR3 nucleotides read TGTGCCATCAGATCGACTAGCGCAGACCCCTACGAGCAGTACTTC.

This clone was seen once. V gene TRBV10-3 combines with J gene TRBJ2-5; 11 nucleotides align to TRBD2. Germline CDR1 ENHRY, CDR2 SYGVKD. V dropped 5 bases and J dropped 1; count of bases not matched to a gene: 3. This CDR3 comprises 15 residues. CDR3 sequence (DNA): TGTGCCATCAGTTTGACTAGCGGGGCCCAAGAGACCCAGTACTTC. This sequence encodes CAISLTSGAQETQYF.

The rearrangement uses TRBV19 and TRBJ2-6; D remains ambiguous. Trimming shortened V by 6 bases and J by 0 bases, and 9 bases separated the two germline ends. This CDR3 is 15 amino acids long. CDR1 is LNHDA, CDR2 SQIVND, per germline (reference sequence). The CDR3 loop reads CASRRGDSGANVLTF. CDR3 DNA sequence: TGTGCCAGTAGACGTGGGGACTCTGGGGCCAACGTCCTGACTTTC.

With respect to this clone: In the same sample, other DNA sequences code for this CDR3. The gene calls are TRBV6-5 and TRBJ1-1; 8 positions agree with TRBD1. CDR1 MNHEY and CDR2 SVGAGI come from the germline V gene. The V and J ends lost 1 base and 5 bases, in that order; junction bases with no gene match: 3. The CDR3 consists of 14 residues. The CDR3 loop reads CASSYLTGGTEAFF. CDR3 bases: TGTGCCAGCAGTTACTTAACAGGGGGGACTGAAGCTTTCTTT.

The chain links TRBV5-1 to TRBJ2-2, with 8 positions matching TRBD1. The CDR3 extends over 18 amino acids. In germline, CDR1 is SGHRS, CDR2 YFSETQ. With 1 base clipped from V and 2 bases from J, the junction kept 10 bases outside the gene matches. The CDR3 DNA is TGCGCCAGCAGCTTGCCCCAAATCGGACAGGGCAACACCGGGGAGCTGTTTTTT. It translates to CASSLPQIGQGNTGELFF. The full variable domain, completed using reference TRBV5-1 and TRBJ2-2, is KAGVTQTPRYLIKTRGQQVTLSCSPISGHRSVSWYQQTPGQGLQFLFEYFSETQRNKGNFPGRFSGRQFSNSRSEMNVSTLELGDSALYLCASSLPQIGQGNTGELFFGEGSRLTVL.

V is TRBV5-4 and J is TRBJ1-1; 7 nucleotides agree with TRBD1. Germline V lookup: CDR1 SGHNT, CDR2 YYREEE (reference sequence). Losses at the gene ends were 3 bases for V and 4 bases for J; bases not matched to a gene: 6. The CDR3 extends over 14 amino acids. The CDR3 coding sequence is TGTGCCAGCAGCTCCACCAGGGGGAGCACTGAAGCTTTCTTT. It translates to CASSSTRGSTEAFF.

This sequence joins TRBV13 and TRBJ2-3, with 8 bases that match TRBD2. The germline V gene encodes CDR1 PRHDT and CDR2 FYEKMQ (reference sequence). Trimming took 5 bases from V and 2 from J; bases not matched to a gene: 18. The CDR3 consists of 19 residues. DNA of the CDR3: TGTGCCAGCAGCCTCAGACCCCTCTTTAGCGGGGTGAACACAGATACGCAGTATTTT. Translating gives CASSLRPLFSGVNTDTQYF.

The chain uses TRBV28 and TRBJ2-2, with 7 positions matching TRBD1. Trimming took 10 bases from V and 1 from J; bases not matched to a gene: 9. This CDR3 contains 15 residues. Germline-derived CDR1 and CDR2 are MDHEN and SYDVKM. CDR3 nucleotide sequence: TGTGCCACCAAAACCGGGACAGTGAACACCGGGGAGCTGTTTTTT. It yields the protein CATKTGTVNTGELFF.

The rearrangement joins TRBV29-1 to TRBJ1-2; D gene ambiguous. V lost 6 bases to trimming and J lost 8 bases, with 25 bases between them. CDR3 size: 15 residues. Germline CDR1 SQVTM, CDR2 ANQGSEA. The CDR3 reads CSVPVGPFFSTGYTF. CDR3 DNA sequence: TGCAGCGTCCCCGTCGGACCGTTTTTCTCGACGGGCTACACCTTC.

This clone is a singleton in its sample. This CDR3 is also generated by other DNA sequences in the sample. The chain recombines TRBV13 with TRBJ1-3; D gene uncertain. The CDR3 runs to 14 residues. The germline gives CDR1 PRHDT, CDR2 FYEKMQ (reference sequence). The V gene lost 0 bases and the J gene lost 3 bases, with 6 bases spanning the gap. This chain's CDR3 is CASSLGGGGNTIYF. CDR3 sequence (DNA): TGTGCCAGCAGCTTAGGGGGAGGTGGAAACACCATATATTTT.

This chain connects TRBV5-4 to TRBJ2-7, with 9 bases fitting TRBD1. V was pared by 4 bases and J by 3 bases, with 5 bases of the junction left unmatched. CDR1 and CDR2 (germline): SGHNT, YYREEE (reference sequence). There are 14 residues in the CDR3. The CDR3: CASSGRDRDYEQYF. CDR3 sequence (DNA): TGTGCCAGCAGCGGCCGGGACAGGGACTACGAGCAGTACTTC.